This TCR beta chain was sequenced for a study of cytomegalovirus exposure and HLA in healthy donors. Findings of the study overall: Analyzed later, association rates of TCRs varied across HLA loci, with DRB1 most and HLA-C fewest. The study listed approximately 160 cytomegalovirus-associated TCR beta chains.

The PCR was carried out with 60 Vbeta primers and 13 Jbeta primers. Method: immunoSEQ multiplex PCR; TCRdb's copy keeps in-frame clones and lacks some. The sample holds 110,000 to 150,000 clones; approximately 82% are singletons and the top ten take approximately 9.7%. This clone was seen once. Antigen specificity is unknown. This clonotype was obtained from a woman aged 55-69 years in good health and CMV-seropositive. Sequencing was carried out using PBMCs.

CDR3 DNA: TGTGCCAGCAGTACCCACAGGGGAGATGGCTACACCTTC. It yields the protein CASSTHRGDGYTF. The genes are TRBV25-1 and TRBJ1-2, with 7 nucleotides matching TRBD1. There are 13 residues in the CDR3. The J segment lost 6 bases and the V segment lost 5 bases, leaving 6 bases of the junction unmatched. Germline V gene sequence: CDR1 MGHDK, CDR2 SYGVNS.